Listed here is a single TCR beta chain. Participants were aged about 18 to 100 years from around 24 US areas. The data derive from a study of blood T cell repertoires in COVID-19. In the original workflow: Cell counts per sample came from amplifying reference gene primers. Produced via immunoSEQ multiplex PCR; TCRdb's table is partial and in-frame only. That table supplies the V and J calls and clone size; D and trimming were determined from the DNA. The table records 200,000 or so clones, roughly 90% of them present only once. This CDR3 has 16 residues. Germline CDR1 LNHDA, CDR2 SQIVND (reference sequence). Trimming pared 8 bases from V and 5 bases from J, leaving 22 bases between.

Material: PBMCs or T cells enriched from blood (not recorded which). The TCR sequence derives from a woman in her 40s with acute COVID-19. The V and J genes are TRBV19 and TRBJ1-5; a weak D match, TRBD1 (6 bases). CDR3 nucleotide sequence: TGTGCCAGTCGGTGGCAGGGGTTCGGGGCAGATCAGCCCCAGCATTTT. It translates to CASRWQGFGADQPQHF.